Below are 3 T cell receptor beta chains sequenced from a single sample in a study of blood T cell repertoires in COVID-19. Sequencing used immunoSEQ multiplex PCR; TCRdb keeps in-frame clones, though not all of them. The sample has around 57,000 clones, 75% to 90% seen once; the top ten hold around 8.3%. Material for sequencing was peripheral blood. The source is a human donor with active COVID-19. The donor label of this sample is uncertain.

The chain couples TRBV10-2 to TRBJ2-7; 10 bases are shared with TRBD2. Germline-derived CDR1 and CDR2 are WSHSY and SAAADI. The CDR3 is made up of 13 amino acids. Trimming cost V 7 bases and J 3 bases; bases outside gene matches: 3. As DNA, the CDR3 is TGCGCCAGCACGGCTAGCGGGGGCTACGAGCAGTACTTC. This gives the protein CASTASGGYEQYF.

This sequence joins TRBV12-3 or TRBV12-4 and TRBJ2-7, with 8 bases aligning to TRBD1. This CDR3 spans 13 amino acids. V lost 7 bases and J lost 1; bases outside the gene matches: 3. CDR3 amino acids: CASTRTGSYEQYF. DNA of the CDR3: TGTGCCAGCACCCGGACAGGGTCCTACGAGCAGTACTTC.

The chain uses TRBV5-1 and TRBJ1-1, with D possibly TRBD1 on 5 matching bases. V lost 2 bases and J 3 bases, leaving 14 bases between the germline ends. Germline values: CDR1 SGHRS, CDR2 YFSETQ. The CDR3 totals 15 residues. CDR3 coding DNA: TGCGCCAGCAGCTTAATCCTAGGGGAGGACACTGAAGCTTTCTTT. This translates into CASSLILGEDTEAFF.